A selection of T cell receptor beta chains follows, all from one sample in a study of post-analysis software for immune sequencing data. A single record per CDR3 protein comes from TCRdb applying MiXCR to the PCR reads. The table shows 450,000 to 700,000 distinct CDR3 sequences, with roughly 46% occurring only once. The source material was blood. These receptors all come from a girl aged 10 to 17 with multiple sclerosis. Each CDR3 is given without its conserved first and last residue.

j_call: TRBJ2-7
v_call: TRBV6-6
cdr3_aa: ASSGTVATYEQY

j_call: TRBJ1-2
v_call: TRBV12-3/TRBV12-4
cdr3_aa: ASSLVTGQGIYGYT

j_call: TRBJ1-5
v_call: TRBV12-3/TRBV12-4
cdr3_aa: ASRPDRAQPQH

j_call: TRBJ2-7
v_call: TRBV7-8
cdr3_aa: ASSLRLAFTPEQY

j_call: TRBJ1-5
v_call: TRBV4-1
cdr3_aa: ASSLALGVGGNQPQH

j_call: TRBJ2-7
v_call: TRBV5-1
cdr3_aa: ASSLRRATHEQY

j_call: TRBJ2-7
v_call: TRBV14
cdr3_aa: ASSQYTRDSYEQY

j_call: TRBJ1-2
v_call: TRBV12-3/TRBV12-4
cdr3_aa: ASGVLSYGYT

j_call: TRBJ2-1
v_call: TRBV29-1
cdr3_aa: SVEDGRLPSNEQF

j_call: TRBJ2-1
v_call: TRBV9
cdr3_aa: ASKAPRSDEQF

j_call: TRBJ2-7
v_call: TRBV7-2
cdr3_aa: ACSLMVRDQYSYEQY

j_call: NA
v_call: TRBV5-1
cdr3_aa: ASSLDRGRYNEQY

j_call: TRBJ2-1
v_call: TRBV29-1
cdr3_aa: SPLIAGGPYNEQF

j_call: TRBJ2-5
v_call: TRBV3-1
cdr3_aa: ASSQTYLTSGRRNEQY

j_call: TRBJ2-6
v_call: TRBV24-1
cdr3_aa: ATSDGAGANVLT

j_call: TRBJ1-5
v_call: TRBV9
cdr3_aa: ASSPGPGTGNQPQH

j_call: TRBJ2-3
v_call: TRBV5-1
cdr3_aa: ASLPTGGTDTQY

j_call: TRBJ1-5
v_call: TRBV15
cdr3_aa: ATSRVSRQNQPQH

j_call: TRBJ2-7
v_call: TRBV12-3/TRBV12-4
cdr3_aa: ASSITPFREQY

j_call: TRBJ2-7
v_call: TRBV7-9
cdr3_aa: ASSLLRGDYEQY

j_call: TRBJ2-1
v_call: TRBV20-1
cdr3_aa: SAPRPRAGQF

j_call: TRBJ1-3
v_call: TRBV4-2
cdr3_aa: ASSPLQGAGGNTIY

j_call: TRBJ2-3
v_call: TRBV28
cdr3_aa: ASTGNADTQY

j_call: TRBJ1-2
v_call: TRBV5-1
cdr3_aa: ASSPVVSGNYGYT

j_call: TRBJ2-6
v_call: TRBV5-1
cdr3_aa: ASSNTGTGLGANVLT

j_call: TRBJ2-2
v_call: TRBV5-1
cdr3_aa: ASSLETEYTGELF

j_call: TRBJ2-4
v_call: TRBV2
cdr3_aa: ASSPREGVSAKNIRY